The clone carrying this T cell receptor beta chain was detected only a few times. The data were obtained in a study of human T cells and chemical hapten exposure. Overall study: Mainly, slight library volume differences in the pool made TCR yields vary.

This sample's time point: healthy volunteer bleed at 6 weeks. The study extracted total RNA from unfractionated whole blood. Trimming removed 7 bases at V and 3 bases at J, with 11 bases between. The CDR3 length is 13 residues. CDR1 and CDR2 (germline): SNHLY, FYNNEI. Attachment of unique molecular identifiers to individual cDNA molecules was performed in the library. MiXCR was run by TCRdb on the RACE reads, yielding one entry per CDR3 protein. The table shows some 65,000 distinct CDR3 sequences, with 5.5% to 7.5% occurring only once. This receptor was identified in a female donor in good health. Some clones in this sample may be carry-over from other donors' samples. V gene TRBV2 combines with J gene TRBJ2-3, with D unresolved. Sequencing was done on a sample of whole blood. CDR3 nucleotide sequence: TGTGCCAGCAAAAAGTTATTTACAGATACGCAGTATTTT. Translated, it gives CASKKLFTDTQYF.